The clone carrying this T cell receptor (beta chain) was seen at least ten times. The sample is drawn from a study of CD8 T cells in ankylosing spondylitis. This CDR3 has 17 amino acids. The trim removed 5 bases at V and 9 bases at J, leaving 19 bases unmatched. Germline V gene lookup returns CDR1 DFQATT and CDR2 SNEGSKA (reference sequence). It was by quantitative 5'-RACE with molecular barcodes that TCR beta libraries were made. A single record per CDR3 protein comes from TCRdb applying MiXCR to the 5' RACE reads. In the table there are roughly 68,000 distinct CDR3 sequences, about 6.2% of which are singletons.

This sequence originates from a male donor with ankylosing spondylitis. The sample consisted of synovial fluid, either unsorted or a sorted T cell fraction (not recorded which). This rearrangement joins TRBV20-1 to TRBJ2-7; 13 bases are a match to TRBD2. This CDR3 is CSAVPGLAGITILGQYF. In nucleotides, the CDR3 is TGCAGTGCTGTACCGGGACTAGCGGGGATAACTATCCTTGGGCAGTACTTC.